This is a list of T cell receptor beta chains from one sample in a study of PD-1 blockade in classical Hodgkin lymphoma. Method: immunoSEQ multiplex PCR; TCRdb's copy keeps in-frame clones and lacks some. The sample holds approximately 18,000 clones, roughly 82% seen once. Sequenced material: peripheral blood mononuclear cells (PBMCs), taken before the second cycle of nivolumab. These receptors all come from a human donor with classical Hodgkin lymphoma. The CDR3 runs from the conserved cysteine through the conserved F or W. Each record gives: clone size, D gene, V gene, J gene, CDR3 protein, CDR3 DNA. A D gene is named only where the DNA matches it firmly. The listing skips clone size in some rows; elsewhere it reads once, few, many or a size class.

once	.	TRBV19	TRBJ2-1	CASSMDGNSYNEQFF	TGTGCCAGTAGTATGGACGGGAACTCCTACAATGAGCAGTTCTTC
few	.	TRBV19	TRBJ1-1	CASRSFRYTEAFF	TGTGCCAGTAGGTCGTTTCGGTACACTGAAGCTTTCTTT
.	TRBD1	TRBV6-1	TRBJ2-1	CASTLAGTVFREQFF	TGTGCCAGCACCCTGGCCGGGACAGTATTCCGCGAGCAGTTCTTC
.	TRBD2	TRBV2	TRBJ2-3	CASSPGRGLSTDTQYF	TGTGCCAGCAGCCCGGGGAGGGGTCTTAGCACAGATACGCAGTATTTT
once	.	TRBV5-8	TRBJ1-3	CASRRVSGNTIYF	TGTGCCAGCAGGCGGGTCAGTGGAAACACCATATATTTT
.	.	TRBV7-3	TRBJ1-5	CASSLTGGVGQPQHF	TGTGCCAGCAGCTTAACGGGCGGGGTAGGTCAGCCCCAGCATTTT
.	.	TRBV5-6	TRBJ1-4	CASSLQYKNGGEKLFF	TGTGCCAGCAGCTTGCAGTACAAGAACGGGGGAGAAAAACTGTTTTTT
.	.	TRBV7-3	TRBJ2-3	CASSLTGIHTDTQYF	TGTGCCAGCAGCTTAACAGGGATCCACACAGATACGCAGTATTTT
.	.	TRBV7-8	TRBJ1-1	CASSSTENTEAFF	TGTGCCAGCAGCTCTACAGAGAACACTGAAGCTTTCTTT
.	TRBD2	TRBV4-1	TRBJ2-3	CASSQLTRSGGPTDTQYF	TGCGCCAGCAGCCAACTAACCCGTTCGGGGGGGCCCACAGATACGCAGTATTTT
.	.	TRBV5-1	TRBJ2-3	CASSLRVGSTDTQYF	TGCGCCAGCAGCTTGAGAGTTGGAAGCACAGATACGCAGTATTTT
.	TRBD1	TRBV27	TRBJ2-7	CASSLSPTGTGIHEQYF	TGTGCCAGCAGTTTATCTCCAACCGGGACAGGGATCCACGAGCAGTACTTC
.	.	TRBV5-1	TRBJ2-7	CASSLDRPYEQYF	TGCGCCAGCAGCTTGGACAGGCCCTACGAGCAGTACTTC
large	.	TRBV6-5	TRBJ1-1	CASSYSGMNTEAFF	TGTGCCAGCAGTTACTCGGGGATGAACACTGAAGCTTTCTTT
.	TRBD2	TRBV7-8	TRBJ2-3	CASSPPRGGRDTQYF	TGTGCCAGCAGCCCACCTCGGGGGGGCCGGGATACGCAGTATTTT
.	TRBD1	TRBV15	TRBJ1-5	CATSRDKQGMEPQHF	TGTGCCACCAGCAGAGATAAACAGGGGATGGAGCCCCAGCATTTT
.	TRBD2	TRBV7-2	TRBJ2-7	CASSLERGPFDEQYF	TGTGCCAGCAGCTTAGAGCGGGGGCCCTTCGACGAGCAGTACTTC
.	.	TRBV5-4	TRBJ1-1	CASSSWDKGNTEAFF	TGTGCCAGCAGCTCTTGGGACAAAGGGAACACTGAAGCTTTCTTT
.	TRBD2	TRBV25-1	TRBJ2-7	CASRPGGRYEQYF	TGTGCCAGCAGGCCGGGGGGGCGGTACGAGCAGTACTTC
.	.	TRBV9	TRBJ2-2	CASSTGGANTGELFF	TGTGCCAGCAGCACAGGGGGGGCGAACACCGGGGAGCTGTTTTTT
.	.	TRBV6-1	TRBJ2-1	CASSERSRGTRNEQFF	TGTGCCAGCAGTGAAAGGAGTAGAGGGACCCGCAATGAGCAGTTCTTC
few	.	TRBV5-6	TRBJ1-2	CASSRGDANYGYTF	TGTGCCAGCAGCCGAGGGGACGCTAACTATGGCTACACCTTC
.	.	TRBV7-2	TRBJ1-3	CASSLMYFSGNTIYF	TGTGCCAGCAGCTTAATGTATTTCTCTGGAAACACCATATATTTT
once	.	TRBV6-1	TRBJ1-1	CAIKAMNTEAFF	TGTGCCATCAAGGCGATGAACACTGAAGCTTTCTTT
.	TRBD2	TRBV4-1	TRBJ2-5	CASSQITSGGETQYF	TGCGCCAGCAGCCAAATCACTAGCGGGGGAGAGACCCAGTACTTC
.	.	TRBV6-5	TRBJ1-3	CASSYSIWSDGNTIYF	TGTGCCAGCAGTTACTCGATATGGAGCGATGGAAACACCATATATTTT
.	.	TRBV29-1	TRBJ2-2	CSVPRGETNTGELFF	TGCAGCGTGCCGAGGGGGGAAACGAACACCGGGGAGCTGTTTTTT
.	.	TRBV11-2	TRBJ2-7	CASSPDTYEQYF	TGTGCCAGCAGCCCTGACACCTACGAGCAGTACTTC
.	.	TRBV5-4	TRBJ2-5	CASSLVRGSQETQYF	TGTGCCAGCAGCTTGGTTCGGGGGTCCCAAGAGACCCAGTACTTC
.	.	TRBV27	TRBJ1-1	CASSQLGWSEAFF	TGTGCCAGCTCTCAACTAGGTTGGTCTGAAGCTTTCTTT
.	.	TRBV29-1	TRBJ2-5	CSVASTGLYQETQYF	TGCAGCGTTGCCTCTACAGGGCTGTACCAAGAGACCCAGTACTTC
.	.	TRBV21-1	TRBJ1-6	CASSNLGGKGFKVGGSPLHF	TGTGCCAGCAGCAATTTGGGGGGTAAAGGGTTTAAAGTAGGAGGTTCACCCCTCCACTTT
.	.	TRBV11-2	TRBJ2-7	CASSSFYTYEQYF	TGTGCCAGCAGCTCGTTTTATACCTACGAGCAGTACTTC
.	.	TRBV21-1	TRBJ1-5	CASSKARGDNQPQHF	TGTGCCAGCAGCAAAGCGAGGGGGGACAATCAGCCCCAGCATTTT
.	.	TRBV4-2	TRBJ2-2	CASSQDVGNTGELFF	TGTGCCAGCAGCCAAGATGTGGGGAACACCGGGGAGCTGTTTTTT
.	.	TRBV2	TRBJ2-7	CASRVDRINTYEQYF	TGTGCCAGCAGGGTGGACAGAATAAACACCTACGAGCAGTACTTC
.	TRBD2	TRBV7-3	TRBJ2-2	CASSSAGGNTGELFF	TGTGCCAGCAGCTCAGCGGGGGGCAACACCGGGGAGCTGTTTTTT
.	TRBD2	TRBV6-5	TRBJ2-3	CASARGAPDTQYF	TGTGCCAGTGCGCGGGGGGCCCCAGATACGCAGTATTTT
.	.	TRBV6-5	TRBJ2-5	CASSYSTGRSQYF	TGTGCCAGCAGTTACTCGACGGGCAGGTCCCAGTACTTC
.	.	TRBV5-5	TRBJ1-1	CASSWDIYGTEAFF	TGTGCCAGCAGCTGGGACATTTATGGGACTGAAGCTTTCTTT
few	.	TRBV7-9	TRBJ1-1	CASSLGRNTEAFF	TGTGCCAGCAGTCTGGGACGGAACACTGAAGCTTTCTTT
.	.	TRBV28	TRBJ1-3	CASSLQGHHLGNTIYF	TGTGCCAGCAGTTTGCAAGGGCACCACCTTGGAAACACCATATATTTT
.	TRBD1	TRBV6-5	TRBJ1-5	CASSYGQGNQPQHF	TGTGCCAGCAGTTACGGACAGGGGAACCAGCCCCAGCATTTT
few	TRBD1	TRBV19	TRBJ1-5	CASSMAGTGAWNQPQHF	TGTGCCAGTAGTATGGCCGGAACAGGGGCCTGGAATCAGCCCCAGCATTTT
.	.	TRBV29-1	TRBJ1-1	CSVPPSTGGTEAFF	TGCAGCGTCCCCCCTTCGACAGGAGGCACTGAAGCTTTCTTT
once	.	TRBV27	TRBJ1-1	CASSLSPHTEAFF	TGTGCCAGCAGTTTATCCCCCCACACTGAAGCTTTCTTT
.	TRBD2	TRBV29-1	TRBJ2-1	CSIRLAGGVDEQFF	TGCAGCATCCGACTAGCGGGGGGGGTAGATGAGCAGTTCTTC
.	.	TRBV6-6	TRBJ2-3	CASCTQGTDTQYF	TGTGCCAGCTGCACCCAAGGCACAGATACGCAGTATTTT